A single sample is the source of the 10 T cell receptor beta chains below, sequenced in a study of T cell clonality in common variable immunodeficiency. Assay used: immunoSEQ multiplex PCR; TCRdb lists only in-frame clones, some missing. This sample comprises approximately 42,000 clones, none seen once only. Sequenced: peripheral blood mononuclear cells. These receptors all stem from a person between 18 and 70 years old in good health.

This clone showed up many times. The read terminates 3 residues before the CDR3 end, so the remaining end is supplied by the germline J gene. This sequence joins TRBV6-1 and TRBJ2-1, with 8 bases that match TRBD1. With V trimmed by 4 bases and J by 5 bases, 7 bases remained unmatched. Germline CDR1 reads MNHNS; CDR2 reads SASEGT. The length of the CDR3 is 15 residues. CDR3 DNA, as far as it was read: TGTGCCAGCAGTGGCAACAAACAGGGGGACAATGAG. This codes for CASSGNKQGDNE. The complete CDR3 reads CASSGNKQGDNEQFF.

In its sample, this clone was seen many times. The missing CDR3 end, 3 residues past where the read stops, is filled in from the germline J gene. The rearrangement links TRBV13 to TRBJ2-7, with D perhaps matching TRBD2 (6 bases). There are 14 residues in the CDR3. Germline CDR1 and CDR2: PRHDT and FYEKMQ (reference sequence). Trimming stripped 6 bases from V and 0 bases from J, with 12 bases between. CDR3 bases read: TGTGCCAGCAGGTCGGGGGAAACCTCCTACGAG. This gives the protein CASRSGETSYE. The whole CDR3 is CASRSGETSYEQYF.

This clone was counted many times. The CDR3 extends 3 residues past the end of the read, so its final part is completed from the germline J gene. The J gene is TRBJ2-7, the V gene TRBV7-2; 8 bases fit TRBD2. V trimming: 1 base; J trimming: 1 base; junction bases outside the gene matches: 3. Germline loops: CDR1 SGHTA, CDR2 FQGNSA. This CDR3 is built from 15 residues. CDR3 DNA, as far as it was read: TGTGCCAGCAGCTTAGGGTCTAGCGGGTCCTACGAG. As protein: CASSLGSSGSYE. The entire CDR3 sequence reads CASSLGSSGSYEQYF.

This clone was seen repeatedly, ten times or more. The read gets to within 3 residues of the CDR3 end, and the germline J gene fills in the rest. V usage is TRBV5-1 and J usage is TRBJ2-1, with a possible D match to TRBD1 (5 bases). Trimming removed 0 bases at V and 4 bases at J, with 14 bases between. This CDR3 is built from 16 residues. From germline, CDR1 is SGHRS and CDR2 YFSETQ. The CDR3 loop is CASSLARAGSYNEQFF. Incomplete CDR3 DNA: TGCGCCAGCAGCTTGGCCAGGGCAGGGTCATACAATGAG.

This clone showed up many times. The CDR3 goes on 3 residues after the read ends, and that part is filled in from the germline J gene. The V gene is TRBV4-1, the J gene TRBJ1-5; D perhaps matches TRBD1 (5 bases). Germline values: CDR1 MGHRA, CDR2 YSYEKL. V lost 0 bases to trimming and J lost 9 bases, with 15 bases between them. The CDR3 runs to 15 residues. Incomplete CDR3 DNA: TGCGCCAGCAGCCAAGATATGACAGCTCAATGGCCC. Protein product: CASSQDMTAQWP. The full-length CDR3 reads as CASSQDMTAQWPQHF.

This clone was counted many times. The read stops 3 residues short of the end of the CDR3; the missing end is completed from the germline J gene. This chain links TRBV6-2 or TRBV6-3 with TRBJ2-7; TRBD2 agrees at 11 bases. The CDR3 covers 14 residues. Per the germline V gene, CDR1 is MNHEY and CDR2 is SVGEGT. The V gene end was trimmed by 2 bases and the J gene end by 6 bases; junction bases not matched to a gene: 3. CDR3 bases read: TGTGCCAGCAGTTACGCGACTAGCGGGACCGAG. Its translation is CASSYATSGTE. The full CDR3 reads CASSYATSGTEQYF.

With regard to this clone: The read ends 3 residues before the CDR3 terminus; that terminus is restored from the germline J gene. The chain recombines TRBV18 with TRBJ2-5, with 11 bases identical to TRBD2. CDR3 size: 14 residues. Per germline, CDR1 KGHSH and CDR2 LQKENI. V lost 5 bases and J lost 2; bases outside the gene matches: 1. The covered CDR3 bases are TGTGCCAGCTCATCTAGCGGGGGGCAAGAGACC. The encoded protein is CASSSSGGQET. The complete CDR3 protein is CASSSSGGQETQYF.

This clone was detected many times. Read data end 3 residues before the CDR3 end; the end is taken from the germline J gene. The chain has TRBV29-1 and TRBJ2-7; D is possibly TRBD1 (6 bases). CDR1 and CDR2 (germline): SQVTM, ANQGSEA. The CDR3 is made up of 14 amino acids. The germline V and J ends were trimmed by 7 bases and 0 bases, with 16 bases remaining between them. CDR3 region: CSATGSYGSYEQYF. The covered CDR3 bases are TGCAGCGCTACAGGGTCTTACGGCTCCTACGAG.

The table lists this clone with many counts. The DNA ends 3 residues before the CDR3 does, and the rest of the CDR3 is filled in from the germline J gene. This chain joins TRBV20-1 and TRBJ2-2, with 9 bases identical to TRBD2. The CDR3 covers 14 residues. CDR1 and CDR2 (germline): DFQATT, SNEGSKA (reference sequence). With V trimmed by 4 bases and J by 5 bases, 5 bases remained unmatched. The CDR3 here is CSATASGITGELFF. Incomplete CDR3 DNA: TGCAGTGCTACTGCTAGCGGGATTACCGGGGAG.

This clone was seen a few times. CDR3: CASSPRPQFGSEQFF. Incomplete CDR3 DNA: TGTGCCAGCAGCCCCCGACCCCAGTTCGGGTCTGAG. This rearrangement joins TRBV7-9 to TRBJ2-1, with no clear D. The read is 3 residues too short to cover the CDR3 end, so that end is filled in from the germline J gene. Germline values: CDR1 SEHNR, CDR2 FQNEAQ (reference sequence). There are 15 residues in the CDR3. The V end lost 5 bases, the J end lost 9 bases, and 20 bases lay between the germline ends.